This record concerns one TCR beta chain sequence. Antigen specificity is unknown. CDR3 length: 13 residues. From germline, CDR1 is SEHNR and CDR2 FQNEAQ (reference sequence). The V and J ends lost 8 bases and 3 bases, in that order; junction bases with no gene match: 4. The data derive from a study of identical twins. General study points: Conclusions rested on cross-sectional statistics rather than following the same donors.

TCRdb called the 5' RACE reads again in MiXCR, with one record for every CDR3 protein. The sample lists roughly 720,000 distinct CDR3 sequences, 15% to 20% occurring once. The same data also contributed to another study, on T cells expressing NK-cell markers. That paper states: The sequencing cohort of eight donors included seven HCMV-seropositive individuals and one seronegative individual. Several donors likewise had their CD3+CD56-NKG2C+ fraction led by these clonotypes.

The clonotype comes from a woman aged 18-29 years in good health. The specimen sequenced was PBMCs. The V call is TRBV7-9, the J call TRBJ1-5; 7 nucleotides match TRBD1. Here the CDR3 reads CASATGPNQPQHF. CDR3 DNA sequence: TGTGCCAGCGCGACAGGGCCCAATCAGCCCCAGCATTTT.